Listed below are T cell receptor beta chains from one sample, sequenced in a study of blood T cell repertoires in COVID-19. Sequencing used immunoSEQ multiplex PCR; TCRdb keeps in-frame clones, though not all of them. In the table there are roughly 180,000 clones, less than 85% of which are singletons. The sequenced sample was PBMCs or T cells enriched from blood (not recorded which). These receptors originate from a man in his sixties who had recovered from COVID-19. CDR3s leave out the opening cysteine and the closing phenylalanine or tryptophan.

TRBV19,TRBJ1-5,ASTGMGNQPQH
TRBV5-1,TRBJ1-5,ASSPRTGQGQPQH
TRBV9,TRBJ1-1,ASSAELTGGMNTEAF
TRBV18,TRBJ1-2,ASSASGQGSYGYT
TRBV19,TRBJ2-7,ASSTAATGEHEQY
TRBV9,TRBJ1-3,ASSPRPGTGSDGVGNTIY
TRBV4-2,TRBJ2-1,ASSQEGLAGSEQF
TRBV6-1,TRBJ2-1,ASSEGWTNNEQF
TRBV30,TRBJ1-2,AWIGGSNYGYT
TRBV6-6,TRBJ1-2,ASSKWDTRLTYGYT
TRBV7-9,TRBJ1-1,ASSLGGRAEAF
TRBV29-1,TRBJ1-1,SVMGSRGTETF
TRBV9,TRBJ2-3,ASSGSMTSTDTQY
TRBV11-3,TRBJ2-2,ASSLGLAGGTGELF
TRBV10-1,TRBJ2-5,ASSEPPETQY
TRBV30,TRBJ1-3,AWSRPGNSGNTIY
TRBV18,TRBJ2-5,ASSPGQGAVQETQY
TRBV27,TRBJ1-2,ASSAGTGGGSYT
TRBV7-9,TRBJ2-5,ASSLATQVVQETQY
TRBV7-9,TRBJ1-1,ASSLTDKNTEAF
TRBV7-9,TRBJ2-7,ASSFAVAGGNPYEQY
TRBV28,TRBJ2-7,ASIPPGQGAGEQY
TRBV5-1,TRBJ2-7,ASRGGAEHYEQY
TRBV7-9,TRBJ1-2,ASSFGRVNYGYT
TRBV2,TRBJ2-3,ASATGRGGTDTQY
TRBV5-5,TRBJ2-5,ASSFAGLTQETQY
TRBV24-1,TRBJ2-2,ATSDAQHANTGELF